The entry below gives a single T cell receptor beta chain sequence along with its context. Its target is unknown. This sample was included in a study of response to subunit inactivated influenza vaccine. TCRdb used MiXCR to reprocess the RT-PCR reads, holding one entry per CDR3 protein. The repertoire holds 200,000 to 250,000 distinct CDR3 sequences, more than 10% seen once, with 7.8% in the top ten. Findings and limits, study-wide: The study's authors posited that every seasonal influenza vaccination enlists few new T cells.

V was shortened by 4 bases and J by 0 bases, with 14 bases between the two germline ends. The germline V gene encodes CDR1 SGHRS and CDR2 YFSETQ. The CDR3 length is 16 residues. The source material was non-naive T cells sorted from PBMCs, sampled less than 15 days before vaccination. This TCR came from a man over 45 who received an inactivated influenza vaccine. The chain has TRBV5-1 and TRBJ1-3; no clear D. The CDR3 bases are TGCGCCAGCAGCGTACTACCGGGGAGCTCTGGAAACACCATATATTTT. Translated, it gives CASSVLPGSSGNTIYF.